A selection of T cell receptor beta chains follows, all from one sample in a study of cytomegalovirus exposure and HLA in healthy donors. Profiled with immunoSEQ multiplex PCR; TCRdb holds only in-frame clones, not every one. This table has 130,000 to 150,000 clones, about 90% appearing once. Sequenced input: PBMCs. Receptors originate from a woman aged 18 to 35 in good health and CMV-seropositive. Each CDR3 is given with its conserved first and last residue. Only some rows state a clone size, as once, few, many or a class for expanded clones.

CDR3 protein: CASSPLTGLVTEAFF; J gene: TRBJ1-1; V gene: TRBV19; clone size: -
CDR3 protein: CASSSKTGGNEKLFF; J gene: TRBJ1-4; V gene: TRBV6-5; clone size: -
CDR3 protein: CASSPPDREGYGYTF; J gene: TRBJ1-2; V gene: TRBV5-4; clone size: -
CDR3 protein: CASSLVVSGYTIYF; J gene: TRBJ1-3; V gene: TRBV5-5; clone size: -
CDR3 protein: CASTRPRFLLTANYGYTF; J gene: TRBJ1-2; V gene: TRBV7-2; clone size: once
CDR3 protein: CASSYSPTWDFDEQFF; J gene: TRBJ2-1; V gene: TRBV6-5; clone size: -
CDR3 protein: CASRRHQETQYF; J gene: TRBJ2-5; V gene: TRBV7-9; clone size: few
CDR3 protein: CASSPITETGEQYF; J gene: TRBJ2-7; V gene: TRBV18; clone size: -
CDR3 protein: CASSERQGLPSYEQYF; J gene: TRBJ2-7; V gene: TRBV2; clone size: -
CDR3 protein: CASSPRAATNEKLFF; J gene: TRBJ1-4; V gene: TRBV28; clone size: -
CDR3 protein: CASRGPQGNTEAFF; J gene: TRBJ1-1; V gene: TRBV2; clone size: -
CDR3 protein: CASSGIADNEQFF; J gene: TRBJ2-1; V gene: TRBV10-1; clone size: once
CDR3 protein: CASSYNREQYF; J gene: TRBJ2-7; V gene: TRBV5-1; clone size: -
CDR3 protein: CASSYPGEPQHF; J gene: TRBJ1-5; V gene: TRBV6-5; clone size: few
CDR3 protein: CARSLQGAGELFF; J gene: TRBJ2-2; V gene: TRBV2; clone size: -
CDR3 protein: CASSSTRGPHEQYF; J gene: TRBJ2-7; V gene: TRBV11-2; clone size: -
CDR3 protein: CASPGYYNEQFF; J gene: TRBJ2-1; V gene: TRBV6-1; clone size: -
CDR3 protein: CASSLWASYEQYF; J gene: TRBJ2-7; V gene: TRBV11-2; clone size: -
CDR3 protein: CAWADSINQPQHF; J gene: TRBJ1-5; V gene: TRBV30; clone size: -
CDR3 protein: CASSEARSSNYGYTF; J gene: TRBJ1-2; V gene: TRBV6-1; clone size: -
CDR3 protein: CASGGYNSPLHF; J gene: TRBJ1-6; V gene: TRBV28; clone size: once
CDR3 protein: CASSLEAPGGYTF; J gene: TRBJ1-2; V gene: TRBV7-2; clone size: -
CDR3 protein: CASSEAERFEAFF; J gene: TRBJ1-1; V gene: TRBV6-1; clone size: -
CDR3 protein: CASSSRQGYNSPLHF; J gene: TRBJ1-6; V gene: TRBV2; clone size: few
CDR3 protein: CASSESNGREKLFF; J gene: TRBJ1-4; V gene: TRBV2; clone size: -
CDR3 protein: CSAGLNSPLHF; J gene: TRBJ1-6; V gene: TRBV20-1; clone size: once
CDR3 protein: CASSQAGTGIHEQYF; J gene: TRBJ2-7; V gene: TRBV4-3; clone size: -
CDR3 protein: CASSVTGDGTGELFF; J gene: TRBJ2-2; V gene: TRBV6-1; clone size: -
CDR3 protein: CATLRTANTGELFF; J gene: TRBJ2-2; V gene: TRBV28; clone size: -
CDR3 protein: CASSEFRASGDPDTQYF; J gene: TRBJ2-3; V gene: TRBV25-1; clone size: -
CDR3 protein: CARIPVPYNEQFF; J gene: TRBJ2-1; V gene: TRBV10-1; clone size: few
CDR3 protein: CASSLVQLFSGNTIYF; J gene: TRBJ1-3; V gene: TRBV7-2; clone size: -
CDR3 protein: CASSPGQKTSTDTQYF; J gene: TRBJ2-3; V gene: TRBV4-1; clone size: -
CDR3 protein: CASSIPGSPLHF; J gene: TRBJ1-6; V gene: TRBV19; clone size: few
CDR3 protein: CASSLAQGGSPLHF; J gene: TRBJ1-6; V gene: TRBV7-8; clone size: -
CDR3 protein: CASSPPGDGELFF; J gene: TRBJ2-2; V gene: TRBV7-3; clone size: -
CDR3 protein: CASSFRRGASGELFF; J gene: TRBJ2-2; V gene: TRBV7-2; clone size: -
CDR3 protein: CASSLAAMSSYNEQFF; J gene: TRBJ2-1; V gene: TRBV5-1; clone size: -
CDR3 protein: CASSQYNEQFF; J gene: TRBJ2-1; V gene: TRBV11-2; clone size: -
CDR3 protein: CASSFDTFYEQYF; J gene: TRBJ2-7; V gene: TRBV7-2; clone size: -
CDR3 protein: CASSRDRAGANVLTF; J gene: TRBJ2-6; V gene: TRBV7-9; clone size: -
CDR3 protein: CASRGDISQPQHF; J gene: TRBJ1-5; V gene: TRBV2; clone size: -
CDR3 protein: CASSLQGAAGELFF; J gene: TRBJ2-2; V gene: TRBV11-1; clone size: -
CDR3 protein: CASSLRAGDQPQHF; J gene: TRBJ1-5; V gene: TRBV7-3; clone size: once
CDR3 protein: CASSHRTSTQETQYF; J gene: TRBJ2-5; V gene: TRBV4-3; clone size: -